One sample yielded the 30 T cell receptor beta chains listed below, sequenced in a study of T cells in Graves' hyperthyroidism and ophthalmopathy. Amplified regions were TCR beta CDR3 sequences from RNA transcripts. During a first-round RT-PCR of the TCR CDR3, the HTBI primer set was used. TCRdb called the multiplex PCR reads again in MiXCR, with one record for every CDR3 protein. The repertoire holds hundreds of thousands of distinct CDR3 sequences, with roughly 14% as singletons. The material sequenced was blood. Every receptor here comes from a middle-aged woman with Graves' ophthalmopathy.

This clonotype was counted only a few times. J is TRBJ2-5 and V is TRBV5-6; possibly TRBD2 for D (5 bases). The ends were cut back, 0 bases at V and 3 bases at J, with 18 bases in the middle. The CDR3 runs 17 residues. Per germline, CDR1 SGHDT and CDR2 YYEEEE. The DNA for the CDR3 is TGTGCCAGCAGCTTGGCCGGAGCGGTCAAGGTAGAAGAGACCCAGTACTTC. Protein: CASSLAGAVKVEETQYF.

The rearrangement uses TRBV7-2 and TRBJ2-2; TRBD1 matches 10 bases. V gave up 5 bases and J gave up 7 bases; unmatched junction bases: 7. This CDR3 has 15 residues. CDR1 and CDR2 (germline): SGHTA, FQGNSA. CDR3 residues: CASSLDRGRNGELFF. The CDR3, as DNA: TGTGCCAGCAGCCTGGACAGGGGGAGAAACGGGGAGCTGTTTTTT.

This clonotype was counted ten times or more. The CDR3 DNA is TGTGCCAGCAGTTTAGCGGGAGAGAGCTACGAGCAGTACTTC. This translates into CASSLAGESYEQYF. V is TRBV28 and J is TRBJ2-7, with TRBD2 matching 7 bases. In germline, CDR1 is MDHEN, CDR2 SYDVKM. V was pared by 2 bases and J by 3 bases, with 4 bases of the junction left unmatched. This CDR3 spans 14 amino acids.

In its sample, this clonotype was seen a few times. A read error is possible here, since a much larger clone lies one base away. The chain couples TRBV20-1 to TRBJ2-5; D is tentatively TRBD1 or TRBD2 (5 bases each). The CDR3 runs to 13 residues. V was clipped by 4 bases and J by 7 bases, with 16 bases between them. The V gene's germline CDR1 is DFQATT and CDR2 SNEGSKA (reference sequence). CDR3 residues: CSAIGLGVGTQYF. As DNA, the CDR3 is TGCAGTGCTATAGGTTTGGGGGTCGGGACCCAGTACTTC.

The sample holds a few counts of this clonotype. The chain couples TRBV6-1 to TRBJ2-2; D is possibly TRBD1 (6 bases). V was clipped by 6 bases and J by 2 bases, with 10 bases between them. The CDR3 consists of 14 residues. Germline V gene lookup returns CDR1 MNHNS and CDR2 SASEGT. This CDR3 reads CASRNRENTGELFF. The CDR3 bases are TGTGCCAGCAGAAACAGGGAAAACACCGGGGAGCTGTTTTTT.

This clonotype was seen repeatedly, ten times or more. The chain is built from TRBV6-4 and TRBJ2-6, with D unclear. In germline, CDR1 is MRHNA, CDR2 SNTAGT. This CDR3 spans 15 amino acids. Trimming removed 5 bases at V and 0 bases at J, with 8 bases between. The CDR3, as DNA: TGTGCCAGCAGTCCAGGCACCTCTGGGGCCAACGTCCTGACTTTC. Its protein is CASSPGTSGANVLTF.

This clonotype has ten or more counts. Just one base apart from a much larger clone, this may be a read error. The chain carries TRBV6-2 or TRBV6-3 and TRBJ2-7, with 8 positions matching TRBD2. The germline V gene has CDR1 MNHEY and CDR2 SVGEGT. The CDR3 spans 16 residues. The CDR3 DNA reads TGTGCCAGCAGCCCCCCGCCGGGACTAGTTCCCTACGAGCAGTGCTTC. It translates to CASSPPPGLVPYEQCF.

This clonotype was found many times. This chain links TRBV27 with TRBJ2-2, with a possible D match to TRBD2 (6 bases). CDR1 MNHEY and CDR2 SMNVEV come from the germline V gene (reference sequence). The CDR3 is 12 residues long. V lost 6 bases to trimming and J lost 13 bases, with 15 bases between them. In DNA form, the CDR3 reads TGTGCCAGCAGAAGGGGAGGAGCCGCGCTGTTTTTT. This sequence encodes CASRRGGAALFF.

This rearrangement joins TRBV19 to TRBJ2-2; D uncertain. The CDR3 extends over 15 amino acids. From germline, CDR1 is LNHDA and CDR2 SQIVND (reference sequence). With 2 bases removed from V and 7 bases from J, the gap between germline ends came to 14 bases. CDR3 sequence: CASSISGPRVGELFF. The CDR3 DNA follows: TGTGCCAGTAGTATATCCGGACCCCGGGTCGGGGAGCTGTTTTTT.

The chain joins TRBV14 to TRBJ1-1; D unresolved. Germline-derived CDR1 and CDR2 are SGHDN and FVKESK. Deletions cut 0 bases from V and 0 bases from J, with 11 bases between. The CDR3 consists of 16 residues. CDR3 in amino acids: CASSQDLTWVNTEAFF. CDR3 nucleotide sequence: TGTGCCAGCAGCCAAGACCTTACTTGGGTGAACACTGAAGCTTTCTTT.

There are many counts of this clonotype. The chain employs TRBV24-1 and TRBJ2-2, with TRBD1 matching over 7 bases. The CDR3 has 15 residues. The trim removed 5 bases at V and 3 bases at J, leaving 5 bases unmatched. Looked up from germline, CDR1 is KGHDR and CDR2 is SFDVKD. CDR3 bases: TGTGCCACCAGTGTCGGAGACAGGGACACCGGGGAGCTGTTTTTT. Protein: CATSVGDRDTGELFF.

This sequence joins TRBV7-1 and TRBJ1-1, with 7 bases that match TRBD1. TRBV7-1 is an ORF for which the function is uncertain. Trimming at V came to 2 bases and at J to 4 bases, leaving 19 bases not matched to a gene. CDR3 size: 19 residues. The CDR3 DNA reads TGTGCCAGCAGCTCACCTCCTCTTTCGACAGGGTTACGTAGCACTGAAGCTTTCTTT. It yields the protein CASSSPPLSTGLRSTEAFF.

The sample holds many counts of this clonotype. The chain has TRBV28 and TRBJ1-2; D not certain. Germline CDR1 reads MDHEN; CDR2 reads SYDVKM. Between the trimmed V and J ends, which lost 4 bases and 4 bases, there was a span of 10 bases. This CDR3 has 13 amino acids. The CDR3 region is CASSSLRFYGYTF. For the CDR3, the DNA is TGTGCCAGCAGTTCCCTTCGTTTCTATGGCTACACCTTC.

This clonotype was detected ten times or more. This sequence joins TRBV12-3 or TRBV12-4 and TRBJ1-2; tentative D call: TRBD1 (6 bases). This CDR3 is built from 12 residues. V was trimmed by 6 bases and J by 8 bases, leaving 13 bases between them. This CDR3 is CASRGTWGGYTF. CDR3 bases: TGTGCCAGCAGAGGGACATGGGGCGGCTACACCTTC.

This clonotype appeared many times. The chain links TRBV6-2 or TRBV6-3 to TRBJ2-7; tentative D call: TRBD1 (7 bases). Trimming removed 5 bases at V and 3 bases at J, with 14 bases between. Germline CDR1 MNHEY, CDR2 SVGEGT. The CDR3 extends over 14 amino acids. DNA of the CDR3: TGTGCCAGCAGTCGTCTGCGGGACAGCTACGAGCAGTACTTC. This sequence encodes CASSRLRDSYEQYF.

This clonotype was seen many times. The chain carries TRBV6-1 and TRBJ2-1; 11 bases are shared with TRBD2. The CDR3 is made up of 16 amino acids. Germline CDR1 and CDR2: MNHNS and SASEGT. V lost 2 bases to trimming and J lost 5 bases; unmatched junction nucleotides: 5. The CDR3 DNA follows: TGTGCCAGCAGTGAACTTAGACTAGCGGGAAACAATGAGCAGTTCTTC. Translation: CASSELRLAGNNEQFF.

The V call is TRBV6-5, the J call TRBJ2-5, with TRBD2 identical over 10 bases. The ends lost 4 bases at V and 5 bases at J; junction bases unmatched: 13. The CDR3 runs 17 residues. Looked up from germline, CDR1 is MNHEY and CDR2 is SVGAGI. CDR3 bases: TGTGCCAGCAGTTCAGCGGTACTAGCGGGAAGGGAGGAGACCCAGTACTTC. Residues: CASSSAVLAGREETQYF.

A few counts support this clonotype. V usage is TRBV28 and J usage is TRBJ1-5, with D possibly TRBD1 on 5 matching bases. CDR3 size: 16 residues. CDR1 and CDR2 from the germline V gene are MDHEN and SYDVKM. With 6 bases removed from V and 0 bases from J, the gap between germline ends came to 15 bases. The chain's CDR3 is CASSVVGGYSNQPQHF. CDR3 coding DNA: TGTGCCAGCAGCGTGGTCGGGGGTTATAGCAATCAGCCCCAGCATTTT.

The V gene is TRBV12-3 or TRBV12-4, the J gene TRBJ2-7; D is perhaps TRBD1 (6 bases). The CDR3 totals 13 residues. Trimming stripped 8 bases from V and 5 bases from J, with 16 bases between. The CDR3 is CASSGSGVNEQYF. The CDR3 bases are TGTGCCAGCTCTGGGTCAGGGGTAAACGAGCAGTACTTC.

This clonotype was counted at least ten times. The V and J genes are TRBV6-2 or TRBV6-3 and TRBJ1-2, with 8 nucleotides matching TRBD1. V lost 10 bases and J lost 4; bases outside the gene matches: 11. The germline CDR1 and CDR2 sequences are MNHEY and SVGEGT. This CDR3 is built from 14 residues. Here the CDR3 reads CATRTGQGGYGYTF. The CDR3 DNA follows: TGTGCCACCCGAACAGGACAGGGAGGCTATGGCTACACCTTC.

The rearrangement uses TRBV6-1 and TRBJ1-5; D unclear. The germline gives CDR1 MNHNS, CDR2 SASEGT. The V and J ends lost 2 bases and 6 bases respectively, with 14 bases between them. This CDR3 contains 15 residues. Here the CDR3 DNA reads TGTGCCAGCAGTGAAAAACTGTTGCCGAGTCAGCCCCAGCATTTT. It translates to CASSEKLLPSQPQHF.

This clonotype was detected many times. The chain recombines TRBV28 with TRBJ2-5, with a possible D match to TRBD2 (6 bases). Germline assignment: CDR1 MDHEN and CDR2 SYDVKM. Trimming left V 6 bases short and J 1 base short, with 9 bases between. The CDR3 has 13 residues. DNA for the CDR3: TGTGCCAGCAGGGAGGGAGTCCAAGAGACCCAGTACTTC. This gives the protein CASREGVQETQYF.

This clonotype has a count of ten or more. The chain has TRBV28 and TRBJ2-5; D uncertain. Germline V gives CDR1 MDHEN, CDR2 SYDVKM. V lost 4 bases to trimming and J lost 5 bases, with 14 bases between them. This CDR3 contains 14 residues. The CDR3 bases are TGTGCCAGCAGTTCCCCGTCCAGGTTTGAGACCCAGTACTTC. This gives the protein CASSSPSRFETQYF. Supplemented by reference TRBV28 and TRBJ2-5, the full variable domain reads DVKVTQSSRYLVKRTGEKVFLECVQDMDHENMFWYRQDPGLGLRLIYFSYDVKMKEKGDIPEGYSVSREKKERFSLILESASTNQTSMYLCASSSPSRFETQYFGPGTRLLVL.

There are many counts of this clonotype. The chain joins TRBV6-2 or TRBV6-3 to TRBJ2-1; D possibly corresponds to TRBD2 (6 bases). This CDR3 spans 12 amino acids. The germline V gene encodes CDR1 MNHEY and CDR2 SVGEGT. V dropped 5 bases and J dropped 12 bases, with 14 bases sitting between them. This CDR3 is CASSQLMGGQFF. DNA of the CDR3: TGTGCCAGCAGTCAACTCATGGGGGGGCAGTTCTTC.

Ten or more counts support this clonotype. The chain employs TRBV27 and TRBJ1-1; 7 positions match TRBD1. CDR3 length: 13 residues. CDR1 is MNHEY and CDR2 is SMNVEV in the germline V gene (reference sequence). V lost 5 bases and J lost 6; bases outside the gene matches: 6. CDR3 sequence reads: CASSTTGAPEAFF. In nucleotides, the CDR3 is TGTGCCAGCAGTACCACAGGGGCCCCTGAAGCTTTCTTT.

There are a few counts of this clonotype. The chain links TRBV7-2 to TRBJ1-2; unclear D gene. V was shortened by 6 bases and J by 3 bases, with 17 bases between the two germline ends. Per the germline V gene, CDR1 is SGHTA and CDR2 is FQGNSA. CDR3 length: 15 residues. The CDR3: CASRQDGLSYYGYTF. CDR3 bases: TGTGCCAGCAGACAAGACGGCCTTTCATACTATGGCTACACCTTC.

This clonotype appeared a few times. The J gene is TRBJ2-7, the V gene TRBV28; D may be TRBD1 (5 bases). Trimming shortened V by 4 bases and J by 0 bases, and 13 bases separated the two germline ends. Germline V gene lookup returns CDR1 MDHEN and CDR2 SYDVKM. The CDR3 covers 15 residues. The CDR3 sequence: CASSYGAASSYEQYF. In nucleotides, the CDR3 is TGTGCCAGCAGTTATGGGGCCGCGAGCTCCTACGAGCAGTACTTC.

The table lists this clonotype with many counts. The J gene is TRBJ1-2, the V gene TRBV11-2, with TRBD1 matching 7 bases. This CDR3 contains 16 residues. Trimming took 5 bases from V and 5 from J; bases not matched to a gene: 14. Germline V CDR1 and CDR2: SGHAT, FQNNGV. The CDR3 nucleotides are TGTGCCAGCAGCACCCTGACAGGGAAGGATGCTTATGGCTACACCTTC. Translating it yields CASSTLTGKDAYGYTF. Drawing the rest from reference TRBV11-2 and TRBJ1-2, the complete variable domain is EAGVAQSPRYKIIEKRQSVAFWCNPISGHATLYWYQQILGQGPKLLIQFQNNGVVDDSQLPKDRFSAERLKGVDSTLKIQPAKLEDSAVYLCASSTLTGKDAYGYTFGSGTRLTVV.

This clonotype was observed many times. J is TRBJ1-1 and V is TRBV7-2; D is undetermined. CDR1 is SGHTA, CDR2 FQGNSA, per germline. The CDR3 is made up of 14 amino acids. The germline V and J ends were trimmed by 1 base and 3 bases, with 9 bases remaining between them. CDR3 sequence: CASSLVARDTEAFF. The CDR3 DNA reads as TGTGCCAGCAGCTTAGTGGCCCGGGACACTGAAGCTTTCTTT.

The table lists this clonotype with many counts. The chain links TRBV29-1 to TRBJ2-7, with 8 bases matching TRBD1. CDR3 length equals 11 residues. CDR1 is SQVTM and CDR2 is ANQGSEA in the germline V gene. V lost 4 bases and J lost 7; bases outside the gene matches: 3. DNA for the CDR3: TGCAGCGTTGGGACAGGGAGAGAGCAGTACTTC. This codes for CSVGTGREQYF.